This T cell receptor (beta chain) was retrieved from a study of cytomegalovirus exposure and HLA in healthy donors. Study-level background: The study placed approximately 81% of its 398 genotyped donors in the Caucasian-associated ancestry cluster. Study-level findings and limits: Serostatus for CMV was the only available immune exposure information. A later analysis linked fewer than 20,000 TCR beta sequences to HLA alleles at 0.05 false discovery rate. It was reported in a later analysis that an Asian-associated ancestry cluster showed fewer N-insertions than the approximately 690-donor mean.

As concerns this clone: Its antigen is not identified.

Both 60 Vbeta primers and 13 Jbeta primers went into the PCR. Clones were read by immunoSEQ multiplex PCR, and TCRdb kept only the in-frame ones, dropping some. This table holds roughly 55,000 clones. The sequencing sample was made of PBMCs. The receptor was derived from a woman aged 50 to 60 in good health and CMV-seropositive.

This CDR3 is CASSLTMEEKLFF. CDR3 DNA: TGTGCCAGCAGCTTGACGATGGAGGAAAAACTGTTTTTT. This chain joins TRBV5-6 and TRBJ1-4; no reliable D call. The CDR3 contains 13 residues. Per germline, CDR1 SGHDT and CDR2 YYEEEE. V lost 1 base and J 8 bases, leaving 9 bases between the germline ends.